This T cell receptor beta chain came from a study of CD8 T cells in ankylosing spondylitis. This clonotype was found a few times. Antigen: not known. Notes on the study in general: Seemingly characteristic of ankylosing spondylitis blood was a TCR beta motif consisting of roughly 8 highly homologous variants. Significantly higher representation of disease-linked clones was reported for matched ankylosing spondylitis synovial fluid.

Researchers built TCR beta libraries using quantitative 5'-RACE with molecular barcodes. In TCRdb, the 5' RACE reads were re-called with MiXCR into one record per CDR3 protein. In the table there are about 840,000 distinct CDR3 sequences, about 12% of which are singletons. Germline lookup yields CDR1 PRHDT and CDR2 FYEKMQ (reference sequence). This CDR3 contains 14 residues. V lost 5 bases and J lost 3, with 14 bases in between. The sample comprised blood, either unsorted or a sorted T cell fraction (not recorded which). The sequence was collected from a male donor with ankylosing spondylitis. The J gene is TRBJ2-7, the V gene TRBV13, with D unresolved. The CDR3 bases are TGTGCCAGCAGCACCTATCGCCTAAGCTACGAGCAGTACTTC. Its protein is CASSTYRLSYEQYF.